These T cell receptor beta chains were read from a single sample in a study of blood T cell repertoires in COVID-19. The data were produced by immunoSEQ multiplex PCR, yet TCRdb's version contains in-frame clones alone and is incomplete. The repertoire holds approximately 300,000 clones, with around 86% as singletons. The specimen sequenced was PBMCs or T cells enriched from blood (not recorded which). These receptors were obtained from a man aged 60-69 years who had recovered from COVID-19. Both conserved end residues are part of each CDR3. The order of the fields is D gene, J gene, clone size, V gene, CDR3 DNA, CDR3 protein. D genes are given only for firm matches. A clone size is listed for some rows: how often the clone was seen (once, few, many), or a class if it is expanded.

TRBD2	TRBJ2-1	-	TRBV3-1/TRBV3-2	TGTGCCAGCAGCTCGGGACTAGCGGGAGGTAATGAGCAGTTCTTC	CASSSGLAGGNEQFF
-	TRBJ1-2	-	TRBV2	TGTGCCAGCATTTTAAACAGGGATGGCTACACCTTC	CASILNRDGYTF
TRBD2	TRBJ2-1	-	TRBV2	TGTGCCAGCAGTGCTCAACTAGCGACCTCCTACAATGAGCAGTTCTTC	CASSAQLATSYNEQFF
TRBD1	TRBJ1-4	-	TRBV11-2	TGTGCCAGCAGCTTAAGGCAGGGGGCCCCACAAGGGGAAAAACTGTTTTTT	CASSLRQGAPQGEKLFF
TRBD2	TRBJ2-5	-	TRBV6-5	TGTGCCAGCAGTTACTCGGCTAGCGGGGGTCAAGAGACCCAGTACTTC	CASSYSASGGQETQYF
-	TRBJ1-6	few	TRBV15	TGTGCCACCAGAAAAGGGGGTTCACCCCTCCACTTT	CATRKGGSPLHF
TRBD1	TRBJ1-1	-	TRBV9	TGTGCCAGCAGCGTAGACTCGGGACAGGGGAAAGCTTTCTTT	CASSVDSGQGKAFF
TRBD1	TRBJ2-3	-	TRBV7-2	TGTGCCAGCAGCCGCGAACCAATAGGGACAGGGCGAGCGGTAGATACGCAGTATTTT	CASSREPIGTGRAVDTQYF
-	TRBJ1-2	few	TRBV4-3	TGCGCCAGCAGCCAAGATTTAGCCCTCAGAGGTGGCTACACCTTC	CASSQDLALRGGYTF
TRBD1	TRBJ2-7	few	TRBV28	TGTGCCAGCAGTCTGACAACAGGGGTTTACGAGCAGTACTTC	CASSLTTGVYEQYF
-	TRBJ2-4	-	TRBV19	TGTGCCAGTTCGACAGCAAGCATTCAGTACTTC	CASSTASIQYF
TRBD1	TRBJ2-7	-	TRBV11-2	TGTGCCAGCAGCTTAGAAAGACAGGGGGGACTCTACGAGCAGTACTTC	CASSLERQGGLYEQYF
TRBD1	TRBJ2-7	-	TRBV10-1	TGCGCCAGCAGTCCGGGACAGGGGAGTTCCTACGAGCAGTACTTC	CASSPGQGSSYEQYF
TRBD2	TRBJ2-2	-	TRBV7-9	TGTGCCAGCAGCTTCGGCGGGAGGGGAAACACCGGGGAGCTGTTTTTT	CASSFGGRGNTGELFF
-	TRBJ1-2	-	TRBV9	TGTGCCAGCAGCGTACAGGGCTCGTATGGCTACACCTTC	CASSVQGSYGYTF
-	TRBJ2-3	-	TRBV19	TGTGCCAGTAGCCCCCTGGGGGGACTTAGCACAGATACGCAGTATTTT	CASSPLGGLSTDTQYF
-	TRBJ2-1	-	TRBV7-2	TGTGCCAGCAGCTTACAGGGGTATGAGCAGTTCTTC	CASSLQGYEQFF
-	TRBJ1-4	-	TRBV15	TGTGCCACCAGCAGACAGGGAGGTGAAAAACTGTTTTTT	CATSRQGGEKLFF
TRBD1	TRBJ2-5	once	TRBV6-5	TGTGCCAGCAGTTACGGGGACAGCGTGCGGGTGACCCAGTACTTC	CASSYGDSVRVTQYF
-	TRBJ1-4	once	TRBV5-5	TGTGCCAGCAGCCCCTCAGTCGGGGATGGTGAAAAACTGTTTTTT	CASSPSVGDGEKLFF
TRBD2	TRBJ2-1	-	TRBV5-1	TGCGCCAGCAGCTTGAAGCTAGCGGGAGCCCCTGAGCAGTTCTTC	CASSLKLAGAPEQFF
-	TRBJ1-2	few	TRBV28	TGTGGGACACGGTCTAACTATGGCTACACCTTC	CGTRSNYGYTF
TRBD2	TRBJ2-2	-	TRBV5-1	TGCGCCAGCAGCTTGGTTGGGGGACTAGCGGGCGCCGGGGAGCTGTTTTTT	CASSLVGGLAGAGELFF
-	TRBJ1-6	-	TRBV10-3	TGTGCCATCAGTGAGATTAAGGCGAGGGATTCACCCCTCCACTTT	CAISEIKARDSPLHF
-	TRBJ2-7	-	TRBV4-3	TGCGCCAGCAGCCAAGATTCTCTGACTAGTACTTTTTACGAGCAGTACTTC	CASSQDSLTSTFYEQYF
-	TRBJ2-7	once	TRBV7-2	TGTGCCAGCAGCTTTGGGCAAAGTGCATACGAGCAGTACTTC	CASSFGQSAYEQYF
-	TRBJ2-1	-	TRBV2	TGTGCCAGCAGTGACGAGCTTGCCCCCTACAATGAGCAGTTCTTC	CASSDELAPYNEQFF
-	TRBJ1-5	-	TRBV7-2	TGTGCCTCCCAGGAAGGTCCAAGGGGTCAGCCCCAGCATTTT	CASQEGPRGQPQHF
-	TRBJ1-1	-	TRBV6-1	TGTGCCAGCAGTGAAGGACTCTCTGAAGCTTTCTTT	CASSEGLSEAFF
TRBD2	TRBJ2-2	-	TRBV12-3/TRBV12-4	TGTGCCAGCAGGGACTCTAGCGGGAGGGAGCTGTTTTTT	CASRDSSGRELFF
-	TRBJ2-5	-	TRBV4-3	TGCGCCAGCAGCCATGGATTCGGCGGCACACTCCAAGAGACCCAGTACTTC	CASSHGFGGTLQETQYF
-	TRBJ2-7	-	TRBV6-5	TGTGCCACGTTCAGGGCGACTCCCTACGAGCAGTACTTC	CATFRATPYEQYF
-	TRBJ1-3	-	TRBV18	TGTGCCAGCTCACCGAACGGACAGATCTTCTCTGGAAACACCATATATTTT	CASSPNGQIFSGNTIYF
-	TRBJ1-2	-	TRBV19	TGTGCCAGTAGTATAGGTAACGCAGCTAACTATGGCTACACCTTC	CASSIGNAANYGYTF
-	TRBJ2-1	-	TRBV6-6	TGTGCCAGCAGTTACCGGTCGGACTACCACTACAATGAGCAGTTCTTC	CASSYRSDYHYNEQFF
TRBD2	TRBJ2-1	-	TRBV28	TGTGCCTGGTCTCTAGCGGGGAGCTCCTACAATGAGCAGTTCTTC	CAWSLAGSSYNEQFF
TRBD1	TRBJ1-2	-	TRBV6-2/TRBV6-3	TGTGCCAGCAGTCAAGCGACAGGGGGCTTCTCCTATGGCTACACCTTC	CASSQATGGFSYGYTF
TRBD2	TRBJ2-1	-	TRBV5-1	TGCGCCAGCAGCTTACCGACTAGCGGGAGTTCCTACAATGAGCAGTTCTTC	CASSLPTSGSSYNEQFF
-	TRBJ1-6	-	TRBV28	TGTGCCAGCAGTTTGGGAGGGGCCACGTCACCCCTCCACTTT	CASSLGGATSPLHF
-	TRBJ1-1	once	TRBV6-5	TGTGCCGCCAATGCACATGGAGGGGCTGAAGCTTTCTTT	CAANAHGGAEAFF
-	TRBJ1-5	-	TRBV5-1	TGCGCCAGCAGCTCAGGGGATGGCAATCAGCCCCAGCATTTT	CASSSGDGNQPQHF